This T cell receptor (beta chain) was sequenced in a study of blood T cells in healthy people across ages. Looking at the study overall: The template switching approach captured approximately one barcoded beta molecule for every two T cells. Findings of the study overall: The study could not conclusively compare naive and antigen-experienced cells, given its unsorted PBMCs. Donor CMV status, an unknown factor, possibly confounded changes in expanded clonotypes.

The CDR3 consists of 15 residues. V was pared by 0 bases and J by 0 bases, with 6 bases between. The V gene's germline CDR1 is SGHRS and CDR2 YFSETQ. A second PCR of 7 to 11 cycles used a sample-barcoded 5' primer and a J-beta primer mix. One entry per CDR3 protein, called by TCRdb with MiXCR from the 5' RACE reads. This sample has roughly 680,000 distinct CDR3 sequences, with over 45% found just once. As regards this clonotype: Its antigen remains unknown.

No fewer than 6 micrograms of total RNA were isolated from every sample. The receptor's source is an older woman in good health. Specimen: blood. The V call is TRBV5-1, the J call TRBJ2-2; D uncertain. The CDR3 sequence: CASSLDSPNTGELFF. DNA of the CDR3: TGCGCCAGCAGCTTGGACAGCCCGAACACCGGGGAGCTGTTTTTT.